Presented here are 7 T cell receptor beta chains from one specimen sequenced in a study of vaccination effects on CD4 cells after COVID-19. These TCRs are of unknown antigen specificity. This table comes from immunoSEQ multiplex PCR, and its TCRdb copy is limited to in-frame clones, with some not included. The sample consists of about 61,000 clones, roughly 81% of them appearing once. Viral peptide pool expansion of antigen-specific CD4+ T cells preceded sequencing in the ViraFEST assay. Culture lasted about 11 days before CD4+ T cell isolation. This material consisted of CD4+ T cells from PBMCs cultured with HCoV-229E spike peptides, taken before COVID-19 vaccination. The receptors were gathered from a human donor who received a COVID-19 vaccine.

The chain links TRBV6-2 or TRBV6-3 to TRBJ1-5; D not certain. Trimming shortened V by 0 bases and J by 2 bases, and 14 bases separated the two germline ends. This CDR3 region has 17 residues. Germline-derived CDR1 and CDR2 are MNHEY and SVGEGT. The CDR3 DNA sequence: TGTGCCAGCAGTTACTCGAGTCGGGGTTTCGGCAATCAGCCCCAGCATTTT. Amino acid sequence: CASSYSSRGFGNQPQHF.

The V gene is TRBV2, the J gene TRBJ1-5; maybe TRBD1 (6 bases). V was clipped by 1 base and J by 7 bases, with 11 bases between them. Germline CDR1 SNHLY, CDR2 FYNNEI. The CDR3 loop spans 14 amino acids. The CDR3 region is CASSEVGGAQPQHF. The CDR3 DNA follows: TGTGCCAGCAGTGAAGTTGGGGGGGCGCAGCCCCAGCATTTT.

CDR3 protein: CASSGGQGGYDGYTF. In DNA, the CDR3 is TGCGCCAGCAGCGGAGGGCAGGGGGGATACGATGGCTACACCTTC. The chain has TRBV5-1 and TRBJ1-2; 7 nucleotides agree with TRBD1. Germline-derived CDR1 and CDR2 are SGHRS and YFSETQ. The V and J ends lost 4 bases and 6 bases, in that order; junction bases with no gene match: 12. CDR3 length equals 15 residues.

The chain has TRBV7-2 and TRBJ1-3; D gene unclear. Per germline, CDR1 SGHTA and CDR2 FQGNSA. The CDR3 covers 14 residues. Trimming took off 1 base at V and 4 bases at J, with 8 bases between the two ends. CDR3 nucleotide sequence: TGTGCCAGCAGCTTAGGCCCCGGAGGAAACACCATATATTTT. Its protein product is CASSLGPGGNTIYF. Full variable domain (remainder filled in from reference TRBV7-2 and TRBJ1-3): GAGVSQSPSNKVTEKGKDVELRCDPISGHTALYWYRQSLGQGLEFLIYFQGNSAPDKSGLPSDRFSAERTGGSVSTLTIQRTQQEDSAVYLCASSLGPGGNTIYFGEGSWLTVV.

V is TRBV2 and J is TRBJ2-7; D not resolved. Trimming left V 7 bases short and J 0 bases short, with 10 bases between. The CDR3 has 13 residues. Germline V lookup: CDR1 SNHLY, CDR2 FYNNEI. CDR3 region: CASKAIYSYEQYV. CDR3 nucleotide sequence: TGTGCCAGCAAAGCGATATACTCCTACGAGCAGTACGTC.

The J gene is TRBJ1-3, the V gene TRBV7-9; a possible D gene is TRBD1 (5 bases). CDR1 is SEHNR, CDR2 FQNEAQ, per germline (reference sequence). V was cut by 5 bases and J by 0 bases, with 11 bases left in between. This CDR3 comprises 15 residues. The CDR3 here is CASSPMGVSGNTIYF. CDR3 DNA sequence: TGTGCCAGCAGCCCTATGGGGGTCTCTGGAAACACCATATATTTT.

The V and J genes are TRBV6-1 and TRBJ2-1; D may match TRBD1 or TRBD2 (8 bases each). The ends were cut back, 2 bases at V and 9 bases at J, with 20 bases in the middle. There are 16 residues in the CDR3. Germline CDR1 is MNHNS and CDR2 is SASEGT. This CDR3 is CASSESGGQGAAEQFF. In DNA form, the CDR3 reads TGTGCCAGCAGTGAATCGGGGGGGCAGGGGGCGGCTGAGCAGTTCTTC.